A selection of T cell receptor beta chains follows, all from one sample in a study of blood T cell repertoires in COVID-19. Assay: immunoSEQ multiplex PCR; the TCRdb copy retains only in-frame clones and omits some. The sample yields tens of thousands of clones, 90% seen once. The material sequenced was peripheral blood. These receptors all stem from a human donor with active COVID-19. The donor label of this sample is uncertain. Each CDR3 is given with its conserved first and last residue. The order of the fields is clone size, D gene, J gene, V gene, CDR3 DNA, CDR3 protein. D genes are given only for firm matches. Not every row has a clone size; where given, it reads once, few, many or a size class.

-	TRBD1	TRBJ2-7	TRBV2	TGTGCCACCGGACAGGGGGTACCCCCAGTCTACGAGCAGTACTTC	CATGQGVPPVYEQYF
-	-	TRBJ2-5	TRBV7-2	TGTGCCAGCAGCTTAGGGCGGGACCCAAAAGAGACCCAGTACTTC	CASSLGRDPKETQYF
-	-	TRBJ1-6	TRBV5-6	TGTGCCAGCAGCTCCACAGGAGGGAATAATTCACCCCTCCACTTT	CASSSTGGNNSPLHF
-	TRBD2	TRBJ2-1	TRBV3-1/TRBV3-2	TGTGCCAGCAGCCAAGATGTGGCTAGCGGGAGAAGCTCCTACAATGAGCAGTTCTTC	CASSQDVASGRSSYNEQFF
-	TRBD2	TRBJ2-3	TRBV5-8	TGTGCCAGCAGCTTGGCCGGGGGGGATACGCAGTATTTT	CASSLAGGDTQYF
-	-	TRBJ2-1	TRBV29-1	TGCAGCGGCACCTCCCTCATAGCGAACTCCTACAATGAGCAGTTCTTC	CSGTSLIANSYNEQFF
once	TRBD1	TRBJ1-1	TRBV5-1	TGCGCCAGCAGTCCCCGGGACAGGGGTGAAGCTTTCTTT	CASSPRDRGEAFF
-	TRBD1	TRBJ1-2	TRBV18	TGTGCCAGCTCACCTCGACAGGGGGAAGGCTACACCTTC	CASSPRQGEGYTF
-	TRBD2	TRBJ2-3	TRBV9	TGTGCCAGCAGCGTAGGGGGAGGGCCAGATACGCAGTATTTT	CASSVGGGPDTQYF
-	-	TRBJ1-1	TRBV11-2	TGTGCCAGCAGCTTAGCCCTACAGGGAAAAACTGAAGCTTTCTTT	CASSLALQGKTEAFF
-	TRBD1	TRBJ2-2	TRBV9	TGTGCCAGCAGCGTACAAACAGGGGGCATCGGGGAGCTGTTTTTT	CASSVQTGGIGELFF
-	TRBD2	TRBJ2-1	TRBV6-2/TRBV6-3	TGTGCCAGCAGTTACACTGTAGCGGGAGTGCCCTACAATGAGCAGTTCTTC	CASSYTVAGVPYNEQFF
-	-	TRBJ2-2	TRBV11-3	TGTGCCAGCACCAACAAAAACACCGGGGAGCTGTTTTTT	CASTNKNTGELFF
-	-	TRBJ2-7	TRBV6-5	TGTGCCAGCAGGTCAGGGGGGACCTACGAGCAGTACTTC	CASRSGGTYEQYF
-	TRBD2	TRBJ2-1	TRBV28	TGTGCCAGCAGTTCCCCCTCTAGCGGGAGGGGTAATGAGCAGTTCTTC	CASSSPSSGRGNEQFF
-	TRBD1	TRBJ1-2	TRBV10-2	TGCGCCAGCAGTGAAGGGACAGGTGTTGATTATGGCTACACCTTC	CASSEGTGVDYGYTF
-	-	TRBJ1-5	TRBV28	TGTGCCAGCAGACCACCTCAGGGAAGGCAGCCCCAGCATTTT	CASRPPQGRQPQHF
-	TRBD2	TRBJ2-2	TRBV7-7	TGTGCTAGCAGCCCGGCGGGAGGGTCCACCGGGGAGCTGTTTTTT	CASSPAGGSTGELFF
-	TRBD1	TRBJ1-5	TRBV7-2	TGTGCCAGCAGCCCGACCGGGACAGGGAATCAGCCCCAGCATTTT	CASSPTGTGNQPQHF
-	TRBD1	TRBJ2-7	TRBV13	TGTGCCAGCAGCTTAGGGGGTTGGGACAGGGACTACGAGCAGTACTTC	CASSLGGWDRDYEQYF
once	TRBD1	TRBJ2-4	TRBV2	TGTGCCAGCAGAGTTACAGGGGCGGCGGCCAAAAACATTCAGTACTTC	CASRVTGAAAKNIQYF
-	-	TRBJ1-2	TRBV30	TGTGCCTGGATCTATGGGGGCGGGGGCTACACCTTC	CAWIYGGGGYTF
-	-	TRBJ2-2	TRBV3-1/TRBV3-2	TGTGCCAGCAGCCAAGAAGGGGCGGGATTGAACACCGGGGAGCTGTTTTTT	CASSQEGAGLNTGELFF
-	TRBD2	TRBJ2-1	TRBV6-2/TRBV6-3	TGTGCCAGCAGCCCACTAGCGGGGGGTTCGAGTGAGCAGTTCTTC	CASSPLAGGSSEQFF
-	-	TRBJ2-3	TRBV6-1	TGTGCCAGCAGTGGACAAACTGTCACTAGCACAGATACGCAGTATTTT	CASSGQTVTSTDTQYF
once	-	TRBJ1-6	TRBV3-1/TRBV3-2	TGTGCCAGCAGCGCCCGGGGGGGGGCAAATTCACCCCTCCACTTT	CASSARGGANSPLHF
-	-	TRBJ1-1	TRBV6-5	TGTGCCAGCAGCCCCTCCCCCACAGGGACCACTGAAGCTTTCTTT	CASSPSPTGTTEAFF
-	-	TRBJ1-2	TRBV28	TGTGCCAGCATCTCTAGCTTTCCCCTTGAAGGCTACACCTTC	CASISSFPLEGYTF
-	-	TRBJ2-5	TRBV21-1	TGTGCCAGCGACCCAGGGCGACCAGAGACCCAGTACTTC	CASDPGRPETQYF
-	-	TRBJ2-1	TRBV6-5	TGTGCCAGCCAGCGTACCCGAGGGAACAATGAGCAGTTCTTC	CASQRTRGNNEQFF
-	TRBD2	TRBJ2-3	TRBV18	TGTGCCAGCTCACCCCCGGGACTAACGGATACGCAGTATTTT	CASSPPGLTDTQYF
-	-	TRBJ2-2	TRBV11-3	TGTGCCAGCAGCCACACAGGCGACACCGGGGAGCTGTTTTTT	CASSHTGDTGELFF
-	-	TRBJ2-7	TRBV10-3	TGTGCCATCAGTACCCTGCAGGGTGGCTACGAGCAGTACTTC	CAISTLQGGYEQYF
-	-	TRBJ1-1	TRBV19	TGTGCCAGTCTGACAGGGAACACTGAAGCTTTCTTT	CASLTGNTEAFF
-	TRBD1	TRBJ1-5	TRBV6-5	TGTGCCAGCGGAATCGGGCGGGACAGGGCTCAGCCCCAGCATTTT	CASGIGRDRAQPQHF
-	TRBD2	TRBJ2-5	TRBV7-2	TGTGCCAGCAGCTTAGGGATAGGGCTAGCGGGGCAAGAGACCCAGTACTTC	CASSLGIGLAGQETQYF
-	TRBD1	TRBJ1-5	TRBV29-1	TGCAGCGTCGCGGGACAGGGCCGGGATCAGCCCCAGCATTTT	CSVAGQGRDQPQHF
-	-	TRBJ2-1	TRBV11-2	TGTGCCAGCAGCTTAGATGCCGGGACCTACAATGAGCAGTTCTTC	CASSLDAGTYNEQFF
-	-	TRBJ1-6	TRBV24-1	TGTGCCACCAGGGTCCCCCAGGACACCTATAATTCACCCCTCCACTTT	CATRVPQDTYNSPLHF
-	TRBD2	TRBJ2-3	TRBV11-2	TGTGCCAGCAGAGGGCTGGGCGGGAGGTGGGAAGATACGCAGTATTTT	CASRGLGGRWEDTQYF
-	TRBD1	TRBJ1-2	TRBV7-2	TGTGCCAGCAGCTTCTCCACAGGGGACTATGGCTACACCTTC	CASSFSTGDYGYTF
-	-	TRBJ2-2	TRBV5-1	TGCGCCAGCAGCACACCCGGGACTCCGAACACCGGGGAGCTGTTTTTT	CASSTPGTPNTGELFF
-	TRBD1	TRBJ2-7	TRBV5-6	TGTGCCAGCAGCGGGGTGACAGGGGGTAATCGCGAGCAGTACTTC	CASSGVTGGNREQYF
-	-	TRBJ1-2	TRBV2	TGTGCCAGCAGTGACCGGGGATTAGGTGGCTACACCTTC	CASSDRGLGGYTF
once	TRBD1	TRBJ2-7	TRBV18	TGTGCCAGCTCACGGGACAGCTACGAGCAGTACTTC	CASSRDSYEQYF
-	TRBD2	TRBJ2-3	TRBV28	TGTGCCAGCAGTTTACCCGAGACTAGCGGGAGGGCCTGGGTCCCAGATACGCAGTATTTT	CASSLPETSGRAWVPDTQYF
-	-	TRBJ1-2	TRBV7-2	TGTGCCAGCAGCTGGGGGGGTGATCGGACAGCTTATGGCTACACCTTC	CASSWGGDRTAYGYTF
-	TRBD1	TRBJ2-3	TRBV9	TGTGCCAGCAGCCCCCGGACAGGGAATTCGGATACGCAGTATTTT	CASSPRTGNSDTQYF